The 22 T cell receptor beta chains below come from one sample, sequenced in a study of blood T cell repertoires in COVID-19. Data came from immunoSEQ multiplex PCR; TCRdb stores just in-frame clones and leaves some out. In the table there are tens of thousands of clones, approximately 85% of which are singletons. The sample comprised peripheral blood. Receptors were obtained from an elderly man with acute or convalescent COVID-19.

The table lists this clone with a count of one. The chain has TRBV5-6 and TRBJ2-5, with a tentative D call TRBD1 (6 bases). The V end lost 4 bases, the J end lost 1 base, and 11 bases lay between the germline ends. The CDR3 runs 14 residues. Germline lookup yields CDR1 SGHDT and CDR2 YYEEEE. This CDR3 reads CASSTRGLQETQYF. The DNA for the CDR3 is TGTGCCAGCAGCACCAGGGGCCTCCAAGAGACCCAGTACTTC.

V usage is TRBV4-3 and J usage is TRBJ2-7, with D maybe TRBD1 (5 bases). This CDR3 spans 13 amino acids. Germline CDR1 is LGHNA and CDR2 is YSLEER. V was trimmed by 1 base and J by 7 bases, leaving 11 bases between them. The DNA for the CDR3 is TGCGCCAGCAGCCAAGGGTTCTGGACAGAGCAGTACTTC. It codes for CASSQGFWTEQYF.

V gene TRBV9 combines with J gene TRBJ2-7; D may be TRBD1 (6 bases). CDR1 SGDLS and CDR2 YYNGEE come from the germline V gene. The CDR3 runs 15 residues. V was clipped by 0 bases and J by 2 bases, with 12 bases between them. The CDR3 nucleotides are TGTGCCAGCAGCGTAGGCAGGGGTCCTCCCTACGAGCAGTACTTC. Amino acids: CASSVGRGPPYEQYF.

In its sample, this clone was seen once. The chain joins TRBV30 to TRBJ1-5; D may be TRBD1 (6 bases). The germline CDR1 and CDR2 sequences are GTSNPN and SVGIG (reference sequence). The CDR3 spans 16 residues. V was shortened by 3 bases and J by 0 bases, with 15 bases between the two germline ends. The CDR3 region is CAWSPTPGHSNQPQHF. The DNA for the CDR3 is TGTGCCTGGAGCCCTACGCCGGGACATAGCAATCAGCCCCAGCATTTT.

The chain carries TRBV29-1 and TRBJ1-5; weak D call: TRBD1 (5 bases). Germline lookup yields CDR1 SQVTM and CDR2 ANQGSEA. The CDR3 totals 14 residues. The V and J ends lost 2 bases and 5 bases respectively, with 13 bases between them. CDR3 in amino acids: CSVETGGVDQPQHF. The CDR3 DNA sequence: TGCAGCGTTGAAACAGGAGGGGTGGATCAGCCCCAGCATTTT. The variable domain in full, completed from reference TRBV29-1 and TRBJ1-5, reads SAVISQKPSRDICQRGTSLTIQCQVDSQVTMMFWYRQQPGQSLTLIATANQGSEATYESGFVIDKFPISRPNLTFSTLTVSNMSPEDSSIYLCSVETGGVDQPQHFGDGTRLSIL.

This chain connects TRBV19 to TRBJ1-4; TRBD1 matches 11 bases. The CDR3 has 14 amino acids. Germline CDR1 and CDR2: LNHDA and SQIVND (reference sequence). With 4 bases clipped from V and 10 bases from J, the junction kept 5 bases outside the gene matches. The CDR3 region is CASSTGQGDVKLFF. As DNA, the CDR3 is TGTGCCAGTAGTACGGGACAGGGGGACGTAAAACTGTTTTTT.

The chain recombines TRBV2 with TRBJ1-4, with TRBD1 identical over 7 bases. From germline, CDR1 is SNHLY and CDR2 FYNNEI. V trimming: 10 bases; J trimming: 9 bases; junction bases outside the gene matches: 11. CDR3 length equals 13 residues. For the CDR3, the DNA is TGTGCCACCTCGGACAGGCTTGAGAAAAAACTGTTTTTT. As protein: CATSDRLEKKLFF.

The gene calls are TRBV7-2 and TRBJ2-3; TRBD1 aligns across 11 bases. The V segment lost 5 bases and the J segment 4 bases; nucleotides outside the gene matches: 11. The CDR3 covers 17 residues. Germline V gene data show CDR1 as SGHTA and CDR2 as FQGNSA. In DNA, the CDR3 is TGTGCCAGCAGCCCCGCGTGGTCGGGACAGGGGGCAGATACGCAGTATTTT. It encodes CASSPAWSGQGADTQYF.

The chain couples TRBV27 to TRBJ2-5; 7 nucleotides line up with TRBD1. The V and J ends lost 1 base and 2 bases, in that order; junction bases with no gene match: 7. Germline CDR1 and CDR2: MNHEY and SMNVEV (reference sequence). The CDR3 length is 16 residues. The DNA of the CDR3 is TGTGCCAGCAGTTTATACCAAGAGACAGGGCAAGAGACCCAGTACTTC. Protein product: CASSLYQETGQETQYF.

The V gene is TRBV2, the J gene TRBJ1-5; 8 bases are shared with TRBD1. The length of the CDR3 is 15 residues. V was clipped by 8 bases and J by 1 base; unmatched bases: 7. Germline V gene data show CDR1 as SNHLY and CDR2 as FYNNEI. CDR3 bases: TGTGCCAGCTTCAGGGGGCGATTGAGCAATCAGCCCCAGCATTTT. Its protein product is CASFRGRLSNQPQHF.

J is TRBJ2-1 and V is TRBV19; the match to TRBD1 covers 8 bases. J gave up 8 bases and V 3 bases, and 9 bases lay outside the gene matches. The CDR3 loop spans 15 amino acids. CDR1 is LNHDA and CDR2 is SQIVND in the germline V gene (reference sequence). CDR3 amino acids: CASSIQGASDYEQFF. The DNA for the CDR3 is TGTGCCAGTAGTATTCAGGGGGCTTCAGATTATGAGCAGTTCTTC.

This chain connects TRBV10-3 to TRBJ1-5, with 8 bases fitting TRBD1. Unmatched junction bases numbered 4, after V lost 0 bases and J lost 3 bases. Germline V gene data show CDR1 as ENHRY and CDR2 as SYGVKD. This CDR3 contains 16 residues. CDR3 DNA: TGTGCCATCAGTGAGTCCGTGGACAGGGCCAATCAGCCCCAGCATTTT. This encodes CAISESVDRANQPQHF.

This clone has a single count. The chain combines TRBV7-2 with TRBJ2-1; perhaps TRBD2 as D (7 bases). Germline V lookup: CDR1 SGHTA, CDR2 FQGNSA. The ends were cut back, 1 base at V and 4 bases at J, with 14 bases in the middle. This CDR3 region has 16 residues. The CDR3 DNA sequence: TGTGCCAGCAGCTTAGTACCGGGGGGCGGGTACAATGAGCAGTTCTTC. This sequence encodes CASSLVPGGGYNEQFF. Based on the CDR3 plus reference TRBV7-2 and TRBJ2-1, the full variable domain is GAGVSQSPSNKVTEKGKDVELRCDPISGHTALYWYRQSLGQGLEFLIYFQGNSAPDKSGLPSDRFSAERTGGSVSTLTIQRTQQEDSAVYLCASSLVPGGGYNEQFFGPGTRLTVL.

V gene TRBV30 combines with J gene TRBJ2-1; 10 bases line up with TRBD2. The CDR3 is made up of 16 amino acids. Trimming at V came to 0 bases and at J to 2 bases, leaving 4 bases not matched to a gene. Germline V gene sequence: CDR1 GTSNPN, CDR2 SVGIG (reference sequence). The CDR3 sequence: CAWSVPSGGTYNEQFF. The DNA of the CDR3 is TGTGCCTGGAGTGTACCTAGCGGGGGAACCTACAATGAGCAGTTCTTC.

V and J are TRBV25-1 and TRBJ2-7; the D gene is possibly TRBD2 (6 bases). The germline V and J ends were trimmed by 6 bases and 0 bases, with 9 bases remaining between them. Germline V CDR1 and CDR2: MGHDK, SYGVNS. The CDR3 extends over 13 amino acids. CDR3 bases: TGTGCCAGCAGGGCCGGGGGCTCCTACGAGCAGTACTTC. It translates to CASRAGGSYEQYF.

The chain is built from TRBV5-6 and TRBJ1-1; 8 bases are shared with TRBD1. The V gene's germline CDR1 is SGHDT and CDR2 YYEEEE. The J segment lost 4 bases and the V segment lost 4 bases, leaving 18 bases of the junction unmatched. The CDR3 spans 18 residues. As DNA, the CDR3 is TGTGCCAGCAGCGGGGTCCGGGACAGGTCACGACGGGGCACTGAAGCTTTCTTT. It is translated as CASSGVRDRSRRGTEAFF. The complete variable domain, with remaining parts taken from reference TRBV5-6 and TRBJ1-1, reads DAGVTQSPTHLIKTRGQQVTLRCSPKSGHDTVSWYQQALGQGPQFIFQYYEEEERQRGNFPDRFSGHQFPNYSSELNVNALLLGDSALYLCASSGVRDRSRRGTEAFFGQGTRLTVV.

In this sample, this clone turned up once. The rearrangement joins TRBV3-1 (or the pseudogene TRBV3-2) to TRBJ2-7, with a possible D match to TRBD1 (6 bases). The V gene's germline CDR1 is LGHDT and CDR2 YNNKEL (reference sequence). V lost 4 bases, J lost 7 bases, and 23 bases lay in between. CDR3 size: 16 residues. The CDR3: CASSLGHTVTTREQYF. CDR3 in DNA: TGTGCCAGCAGCCTGGGACATACCGTTACTACGAGGGAGCAGTACTTC.

The chain couples TRBV11-2 to TRBJ2-7; no clear D. CDR1 and CDR2 (germline): SGHAT, FQNNGV. The CDR3 extends over 13 amino acids. Trimming removed 0 bases at V and 4 bases at J, with 7 bases between. CDR3 nucleotide sequence: TGTGCCAGCAGCTTAGATAGTCGTTACGAGCAGTACTTC. Protein: CASSLDSRYEQYF.

CDR3 sequence (DNA): TGTGCCAGCAGAACAGGGACCTACGAGCAGTACTTC. It is translated as CASRTGTYEQYF. The chain has TRBV27 and TRBJ2-7, with D possibly being TRBD1 (6 bases). The germline V gene has CDR1 MNHEY and CDR2 SMNVEV (reference sequence). The CDR3 sequence is 12 residues long. V was cut by 6 bases and J by 2 bases, with 8 bases left in between.

The V call is TRBV7-2, the J call TRBJ2-2, with 7 bases identical to TRBD1. Trimming cost V 4 bases and J 0 bases; bases outside gene matches: 2. The CDR3 covers 15 residues. Germline-derived CDR1 and CDR2 are SGHTA and FQGNSA. DNA for the CDR3: TGTGCCAGCAGCTGGGACAGAGCGAACACCGGGGAGCTGTTTTTT. Protein sequence: CASSWDRANTGELFF.

CDR3 sequence reads: CASSSVAGKTDTQYF. DNA for the CDR3: TGTGCCAGTAGTTCGGTTGCGGGAAAAACAGATACGCAGTATTTT. The chain combines TRBV19 with TRBJ2-3; D might be TRBD2 (6 bases). The CDR3 is 15 residues long. From germline, CDR1 is LNHDA and CDR2 SQIVND (reference sequence). V lost 5 bases, J lost 3 bases, and 15 bases lay in between. The full variable domain, its missing parts supplied by reference TRBV19 and TRBJ2-3, is DGGITQSPKYLFRKEGQNVTLSCEQNLNHDAMYWYRQDPGQGLRLIYYSQIVNDFQKGDIAEGYSVSREKKESFPLTVTSAQKNPTAFYLCASSSVAGKTDTQYFGPGTRLTVL.

This clone was recorded once. This chain links TRBV4-2 with TRBJ2-1; TRBD2 aligns across 9 bases. V shed 3 bases and J 4 bases; nucleotides not matched to a gene: 4. The CDR3 is made up of 15 amino acids. CDR1 is LGHNA, CDR2 YNFKEQ, per germline. The DNA for the CDR3 is TGTGCCAGCAGCCAGAGACTAGCGGATTACAATGAGCAGTTCTTC. Translating gives CASSQRLADYNEQFF.